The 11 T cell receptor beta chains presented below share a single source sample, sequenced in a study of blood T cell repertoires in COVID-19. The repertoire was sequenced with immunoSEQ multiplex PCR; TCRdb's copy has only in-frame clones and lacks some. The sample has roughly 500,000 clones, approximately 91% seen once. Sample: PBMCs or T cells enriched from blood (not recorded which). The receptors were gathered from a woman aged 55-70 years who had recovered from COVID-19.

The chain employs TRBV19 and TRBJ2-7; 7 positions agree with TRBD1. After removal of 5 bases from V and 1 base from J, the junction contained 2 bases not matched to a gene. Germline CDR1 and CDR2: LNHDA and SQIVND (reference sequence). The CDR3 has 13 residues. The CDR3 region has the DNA TGTGCCAGTAGTGGACAGGCGTCCTACGAGCAGTACTTC. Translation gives CASSGQASYEQYF.

The CDR3 loop reads CASSNSPGRESGELFF. The CDR3 nucleotides read TGTGCCAGCAGCAACAGCCCAGGGAGGGAGTCCGGGGAGCTGTTTTTT. The chain links TRBV21-1 to TRBJ2-2; the table assigns TRBD2, which was not confirmed against the DNA. TRBV21-1 is labeled a pseudogene. The CDR3 spans 16 residues.

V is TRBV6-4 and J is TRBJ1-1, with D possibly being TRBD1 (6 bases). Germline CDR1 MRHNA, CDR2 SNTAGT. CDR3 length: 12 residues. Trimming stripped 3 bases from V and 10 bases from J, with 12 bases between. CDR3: CASSEGGRRAFF. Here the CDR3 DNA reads TGTGCCAGCAGTGAGGGGGGGCGGAGAGCTTTCTTT.

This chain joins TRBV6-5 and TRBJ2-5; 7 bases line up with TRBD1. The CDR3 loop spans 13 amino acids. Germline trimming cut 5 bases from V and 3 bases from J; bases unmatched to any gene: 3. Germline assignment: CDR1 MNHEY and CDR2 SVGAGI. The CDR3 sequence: CASSKQGKETQYF. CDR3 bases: TGTGCCAGCAGTAAACAGGGGAAAGAGACCCAGTACTTC.

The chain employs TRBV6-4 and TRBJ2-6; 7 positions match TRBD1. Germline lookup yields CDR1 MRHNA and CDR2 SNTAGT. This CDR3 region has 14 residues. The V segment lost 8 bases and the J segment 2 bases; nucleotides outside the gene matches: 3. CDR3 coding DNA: TGTGCCAGCTCTCAGGGGGCTGGGGCCAACGTCCTGACTTTC. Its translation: CASSQGAGANVLTF.

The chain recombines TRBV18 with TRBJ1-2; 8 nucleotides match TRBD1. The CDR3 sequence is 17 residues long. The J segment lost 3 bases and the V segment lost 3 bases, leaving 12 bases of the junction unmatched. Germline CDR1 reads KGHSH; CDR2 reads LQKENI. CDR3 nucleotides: TGTGCCAGCTCACCTTCCGGGACAGGAGACACCTACTATGGCTACACCTTC. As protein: CASSPSGTGDTYYGYTF.

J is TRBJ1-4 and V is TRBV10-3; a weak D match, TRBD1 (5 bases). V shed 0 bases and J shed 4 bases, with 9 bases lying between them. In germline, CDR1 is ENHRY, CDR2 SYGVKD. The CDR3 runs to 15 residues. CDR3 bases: TGTGCCATCAGTGAGTCGGGGCAGGGTAATGAAAAACTGTTTTTT. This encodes CAISESGQGNEKLFF.

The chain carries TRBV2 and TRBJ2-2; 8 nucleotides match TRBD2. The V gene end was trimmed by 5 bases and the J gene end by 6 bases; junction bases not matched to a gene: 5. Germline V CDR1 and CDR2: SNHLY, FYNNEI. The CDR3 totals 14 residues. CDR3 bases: TGTGCCAGCAGTCTTATAGCGGGGCCCGGGGAGCTGTTTTTT. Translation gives CASSLIAGPGELFF.

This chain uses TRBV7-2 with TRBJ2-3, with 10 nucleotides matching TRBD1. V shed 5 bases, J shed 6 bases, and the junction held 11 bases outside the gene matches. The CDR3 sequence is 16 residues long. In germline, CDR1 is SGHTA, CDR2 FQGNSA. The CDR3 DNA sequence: TGTGCCAGCAGCCGCCGGGGGACAGGGGAGCGGGATACGCAGTATTTT. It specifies CASSRRGTGERDTQYF.

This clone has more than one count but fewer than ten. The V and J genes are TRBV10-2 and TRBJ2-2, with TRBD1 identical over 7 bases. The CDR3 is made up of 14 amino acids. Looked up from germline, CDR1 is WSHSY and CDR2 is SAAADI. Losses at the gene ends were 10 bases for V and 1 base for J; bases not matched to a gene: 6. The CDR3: CAILRGLNTGELFF. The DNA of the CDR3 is TGCGCCATTTTGAGGGGGCTGAACACCGGGGAGCTGTTTTTT.

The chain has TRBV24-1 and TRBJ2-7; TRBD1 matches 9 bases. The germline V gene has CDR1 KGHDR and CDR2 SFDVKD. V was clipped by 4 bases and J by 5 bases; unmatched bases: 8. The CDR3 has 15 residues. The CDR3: CATSDPGTGKNEQYF. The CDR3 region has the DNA TGTGCCACCAGTGACCCCGGGACAGGGAAAAACGAGCAGTACTTC.